A selection of T cell receptor beta chains follows, all from one sample in a study of T cell changes during pregnancy in multiple sclerosis. Some clones are missing from TCRdb's copy, which holds only in-frame ones; the method was immunoSEQ multiplex PCR. The sample has 79,000 or so clones, approximately 90% seen once; the top ten hold roughly 3.3%. The sequenced sample was peripheral blood, obtained before pregnancy. These TCRs come from a female donor with multiple sclerosis, enrolled in a pregnancy study. Both conserved end residues are part of each CDR3. Fields, in order: J gene, V gene, D gene, clone size, CDR3 DNA, CDR3 protein. A D gene is named only where the DNA matches it firmly. The size entry is marked missing in some rows and otherwise reads once, few, many or a size class.

TRBJ2-2 TRBV6-4 TRBD2 . TGTGCCAGCAGTGACTCCGCTAGCGGGAGGCTCGGCACCGGGGAGCTGTTTTTT CASSDSASGRLGTGELFF
TRBJ2-1 TRBV7-3 TRBD2 few TGTGCCAGCAGCCACCGGGGGGGAACTAATGAGCAGTTCTTC CASSHRGGTNEQFF
TRBJ2-1 TRBV5-6 . . TGTGCCAGCGGGGAAGGCGGGACAGTAGGCAATGAGCAGTTCTTC CASGEGGTVGNEQFF
TRBJ2-5 TRBV7-2 TRBD1 . TGTGCCAGCAGCTTAGGAGAGGGGGCAATAAAAGAGACCCAGTACTTC CASSLGEGAIKETQYF
TRBJ1-3 TRBV11-2 . . TGTGCCAGCAGCTTAGGGAGAGAATCTGGAAACACCATATATTTT CASSLGRESGNTIYF
TRBJ2-1 TRBV5-1 TRBD1 . TGCGCCAGCAGGGTAACAGGGGGCATCTACAATGAGCAGTTCTTC CASRVTGGIYNEQFF
TRBJ2-2 TRBV5-6 . . TGTGCCAGCAGCCCCGGGTACGGGGAGCTGTTTTTT CASSPGYGELFF
TRBJ2-2 TRBV10-3 TRBD1 . TGTGCCATCAGTGAGCTTACAGGGGTCACCGGGGAGCTGTTTTTT CAISELTGVTGELFF
TRBJ1-5 TRBV7-2 TRBD1 . TGTGCCAGCAGCCAGGGGGAGTTTCAGCCCCAGCATTTT CASSQGEFQPQHF
TRBJ1-2 TRBV5-1 . . TGCGCCAGCAGACTGAGGGAGGATGGCTACACCTTC CASRLREDGYTF
TRBJ1-5 TRBV7-2 . . TGTGCCAGCAGCCTGGACAGTAAAGGCAATCAGCCCCAGCATTTT CASSLDSKGNQPQHF
TRBJ2-1 TRBV11-3 . . TGTGCCAGCAGCTCCCGTGGGACTGACAATGAGCAGTTCTTC CASSSRGTDNEQFF
TRBJ1-1 TRBV6-5 TRBD1 . TGTGCCAGCAGCTCCAACAGGGGGAACACTGAAGCTTTCTTT CASSSNRGNTEAFF
TRBJ1-2 TRBV9 TRBD1 few TGTGCCAGCAGCGGGGATCCAGGGGGCGGTAGGGGCTACACCTTC CASSGDPGGGRGYTF
TRBJ2-5 TRBV21-1 . . TGTGCCAGCAGCTTAAGACCCCCCTCTCTACGCGGAGAGACCCAGTACTTC CASSLRPPSLRGETQYF
TRBJ2-5 TRBV11-3 TRBD1 . TGTGCCAGCAGCCATGGGACAGGGGGACAAGAGACCCAGTACTTC CASSHGTGGQETQYF
TRBJ1-1 TRBV19 TRBD1 . TGTGCCAGTAGTATCATGCAGGGGGCCGGAACCACTGAAGCTTTCTTT CASSIMQGAGTTEAFF
TRBJ2-3 TRBV11-3 . . TGTGCCAGCAGCTTAGGGAGAACTGGGGATACGCAGTATTTT CASSLGRTGDTQYF
TRBJ2-5 TRBV5-1 . . TGCGCCAGCAGCTTGGTTGGGGGGATGTCCCAAGAGACCCAGTACTTC CASSLVGGMSQETQYF
TRBJ2-2 TRBV13 TRBD2 . TGTGCCAGCAGCCCGGGACTAGCGGGGGGACCGAGGCGGCCCGGGGAGCTGTTTTTT CASSPGLAGGPRRPGELFF
TRBJ2-5 TRBV2 TRBD2 . TGTGCCAGCAAACTAGCGGGGGGGCCACAAGAGACCCAGTACTTC CASKLAGGPQETQYF
TRBJ2-3 TRBV29-1 TRBD1 once TGCAGCGTTGCACAGGGGGCTCTCACAGATACGCAGTATTTT CSVAQGALTDTQYF
TRBJ2-7 TRBV13 . . TGTGCCAGCAGCTTAGTTCGGGGGGCCCACCTCAACTACGAGCAGTACTTC CASSLVRGAHLNYEQYF
TRBJ2-2 TRBV7-8 TRBD2 . TGTGCCAGCAGCGCGCTAGCGGGGGGGCGCACCGGGGAGCTGTTTTTT CASSALAGGRTGELFF
TRBJ2-3 TRBV5-1 TRBD2 . TGCGCCAGCAGCTCGTACCCCCTGAGCGGGGGGGCCGAGGATACGCAGTATTTT CASSSYPLSGGAEDTQYF
TRBJ2-3 TRBV7-8 . . TGTGCCAGCAGCCCGGGTAGCACAGATACGCAGTATTTT CASSPGSTDTQYF